This entry describes one TCR beta chain. Followed over time, Seattle patients had been enrolled while infection was active. Germline V lookup: CDR1 SGDLS, CDR2 YYNGEE. CDR3 size: 14 residues. V dropped 3 bases and J dropped 1 base, with 10 bases sitting between them. This sample is part of a study of blood T cell repertoires in COVID-19. TCRdb's copy holds only in-frame clones and misses some; the assay was immunoSEQ multiplex PCR. Of some 520,000 clones in the sample, roughly 89% were seen once. This clonotype originated in a man between 18 and 29 years old with COVID-19, enrolled during active disease. Sequencing was performed on peripheral blood. The V gene is TRBV9, the J gene TRBJ1-2; tentatively, D is TRBD1 (6 bases). The CDR3 here is CASSGGGGNYGYTF. DNA for the CDR3: TGTGCCAGCAGCGGGGGAGGGGGTAACTATGGCTACACCTTC.